The T cell receptor (beta chain) described here comes from a study of human T cells and chemical hapten exposure. Study background: Minor volume differences among pooled libraries chiefly drove per-sample TCR yield variation. General study points: TCRs at a frequency above 1 in 1000 stayed unchanged with DPC sensitization.

Turning to this clonotype: As yet, its antigen is unknown.

The junction had 11 bases not matched to a gene; V was cut back by 1 base and J by 8 bases. Germline lookup yields CDR1 SGHRS and CDR2 YFSETQ. The CDR3 covers 15 residues. The authors extracted total RNA from unfractionated whole blood. In the library, unique molecular identifiers were attached to individual cDNA molecules. The authors' processing: Sample TCR totals centred on a median of 95,638, ranging roughly 20,000 to 700,000. One entry per CDR3 protein results from TCRdb running MiXCR on the 5' RACE reads. These V and J calls are TCRdb output, not the study's own analysis. The sample contains about 80,000 distinct CDR3 sequences, about 16% of which appear only once.

The receptor was derived from a female donor in good health. The chain joins TRBV5-1 to TRBJ1-2; 7 nucleotides line up with TRBD1. The CDR3 DNA reads TGCGCCAGCAGCTTGATGGGACAGACATCACGCGGCTACACCTTC. Its protein product is CASSLMGQTSRGYTF.